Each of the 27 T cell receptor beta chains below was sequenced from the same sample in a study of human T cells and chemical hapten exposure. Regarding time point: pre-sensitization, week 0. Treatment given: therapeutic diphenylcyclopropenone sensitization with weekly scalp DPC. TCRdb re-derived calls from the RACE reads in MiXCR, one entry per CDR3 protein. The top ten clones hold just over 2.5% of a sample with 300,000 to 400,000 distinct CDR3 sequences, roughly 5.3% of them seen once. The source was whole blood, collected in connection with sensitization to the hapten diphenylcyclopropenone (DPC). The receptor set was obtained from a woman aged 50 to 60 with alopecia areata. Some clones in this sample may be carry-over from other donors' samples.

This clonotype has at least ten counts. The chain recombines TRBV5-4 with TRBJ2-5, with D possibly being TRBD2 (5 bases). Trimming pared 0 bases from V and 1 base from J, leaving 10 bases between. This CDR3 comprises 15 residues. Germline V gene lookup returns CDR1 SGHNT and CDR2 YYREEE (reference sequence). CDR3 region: CASSLGPSGQETQYF. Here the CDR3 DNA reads TGTGCCAGCAGCTTGGGTCCGAGCGGCCAAGAGACCCAGTACTTC.

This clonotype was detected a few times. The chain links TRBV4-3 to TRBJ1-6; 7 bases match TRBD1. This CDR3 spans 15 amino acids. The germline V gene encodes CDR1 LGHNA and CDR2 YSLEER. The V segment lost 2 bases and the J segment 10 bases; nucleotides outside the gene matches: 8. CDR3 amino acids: CASSQRGQKASPLHF. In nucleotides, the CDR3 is TGCGCCAGCAGCCAACGGGGACAGAAAGCCTCACCCCTCCACTTT.

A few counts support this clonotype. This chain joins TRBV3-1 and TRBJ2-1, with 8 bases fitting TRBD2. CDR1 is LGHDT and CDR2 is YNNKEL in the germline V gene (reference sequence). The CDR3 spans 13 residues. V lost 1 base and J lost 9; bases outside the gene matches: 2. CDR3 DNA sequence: TGTGCCAGCAGCCAAGGTACTAGCGGTGAGCAGTTCTTC. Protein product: CASSQGTSGEQFF.

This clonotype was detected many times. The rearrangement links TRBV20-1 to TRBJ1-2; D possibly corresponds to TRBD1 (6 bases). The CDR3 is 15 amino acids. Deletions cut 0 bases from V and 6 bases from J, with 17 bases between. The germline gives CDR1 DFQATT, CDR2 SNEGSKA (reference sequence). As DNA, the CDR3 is TGCAGTGCTAGAGATCCTCAGGGGCAGAATGATGGCTACACCTTC. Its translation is CSARDPQGQNDGYTF.

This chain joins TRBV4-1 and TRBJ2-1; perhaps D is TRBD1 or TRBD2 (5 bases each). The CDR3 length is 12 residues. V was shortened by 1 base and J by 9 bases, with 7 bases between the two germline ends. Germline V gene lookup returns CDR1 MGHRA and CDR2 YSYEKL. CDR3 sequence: CASSQVRGEQFF. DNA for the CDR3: TGCGCCAGCAGCCAAGTGAGGGGTGAGCAGTTCTTC.

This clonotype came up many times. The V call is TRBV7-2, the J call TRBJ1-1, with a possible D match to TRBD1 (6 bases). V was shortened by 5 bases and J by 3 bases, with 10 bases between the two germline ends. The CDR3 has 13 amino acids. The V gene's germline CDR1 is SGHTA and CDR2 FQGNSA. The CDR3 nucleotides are TGTGCCAGCAGCAGCGACAGGCACACTGAAGCTTTCTTT. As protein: CASSSDRHTEAFF. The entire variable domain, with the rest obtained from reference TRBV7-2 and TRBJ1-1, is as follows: GAGVSQSPSNKVTEKGKDVELRCDPISGHTALYWYRQSLGQGLEFLIYFQGNSAPDKSGLPSDRFSAERTGGSVSTLTIQRTQQEDSAVYLCASSSDRHTEAFFGQGTRLTVV.

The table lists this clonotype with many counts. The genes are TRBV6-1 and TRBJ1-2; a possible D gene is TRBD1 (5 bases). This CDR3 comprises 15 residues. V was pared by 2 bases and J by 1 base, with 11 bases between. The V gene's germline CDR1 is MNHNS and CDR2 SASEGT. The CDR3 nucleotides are TGTGCCAGCAGTGAAAGGTCAGGGATTAACTATGGCTACACCTTC. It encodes CASSERSGINYGYTF.

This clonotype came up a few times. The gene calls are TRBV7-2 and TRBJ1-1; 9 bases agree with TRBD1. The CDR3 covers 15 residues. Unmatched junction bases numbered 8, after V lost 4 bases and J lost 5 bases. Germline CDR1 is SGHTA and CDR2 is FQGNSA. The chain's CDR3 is CASSSQQGARTEAFF. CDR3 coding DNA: TGTGCCAGCAGCTCTCAACAGGGGGCTCGAACTGAAGCTTTCTTT. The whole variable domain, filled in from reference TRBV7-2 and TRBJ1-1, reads GAGVSQSPSNKVTEKGKDVELRCDPISGHTALYWYRQSLGQGLEFLIYFQGNSAPDKSGLPSDRFSAERTGGSVSTLTIQRTQQEDSAVYLCASSSQQGARTEAFFGQGTRLTVV.

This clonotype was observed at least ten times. Here the CDR3 reads CASSSGTSGPSHTQYF. The CDR3 DNA reads as TGCGCCAGCAGCTCAGGTACTAGCGGGCCCTCACATACGCAGTATTTT. V gene TRBV5-1 combines with J gene TRBJ2-3; TRBD2 agrees at 9 bases. This CDR3 has 16 residues. The ends lost 3 bases at V and 7 bases at J; junction bases unmatched: 12. Germline V gene sequence: CDR1 SGHRS, CDR2 YFSETQ.

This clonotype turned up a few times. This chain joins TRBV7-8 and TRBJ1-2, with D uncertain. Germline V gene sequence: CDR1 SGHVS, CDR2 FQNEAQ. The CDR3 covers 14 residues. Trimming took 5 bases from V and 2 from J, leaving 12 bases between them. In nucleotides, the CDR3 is TGTGCCAGCAGCCCAGCGCCCAGCAACTATGGCTACACCTTC. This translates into CASSPAPSNYGYTF.

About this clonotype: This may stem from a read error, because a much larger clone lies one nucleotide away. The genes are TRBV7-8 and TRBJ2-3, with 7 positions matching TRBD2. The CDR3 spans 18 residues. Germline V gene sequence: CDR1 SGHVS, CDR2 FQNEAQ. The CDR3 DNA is TGTGCCAGAAGCTTAGAGGCCCTAGCGGCCCTTAGCACAGATACGCAGTATTTT. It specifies CARSLEALAALSTDTQYF.

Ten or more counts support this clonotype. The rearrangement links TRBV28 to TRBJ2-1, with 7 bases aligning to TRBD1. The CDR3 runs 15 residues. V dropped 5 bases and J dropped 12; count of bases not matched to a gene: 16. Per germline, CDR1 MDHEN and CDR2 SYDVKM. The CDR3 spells CASSLSDRLGVWQFF. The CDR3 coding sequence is TGTGCCAGCAGTCTCTCGGACAGGTTGGGTGTTTGGCAGTTCTTC.

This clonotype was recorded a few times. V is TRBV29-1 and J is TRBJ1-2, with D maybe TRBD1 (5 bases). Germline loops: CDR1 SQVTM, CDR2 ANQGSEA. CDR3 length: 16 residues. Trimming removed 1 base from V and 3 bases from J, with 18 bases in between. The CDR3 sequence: CSVEVRGREEYYGYTF. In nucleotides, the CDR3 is TGCAGCGTTGAAGTTCGGGGCAGGGAAGAATACTATGGCTACACCTTC.

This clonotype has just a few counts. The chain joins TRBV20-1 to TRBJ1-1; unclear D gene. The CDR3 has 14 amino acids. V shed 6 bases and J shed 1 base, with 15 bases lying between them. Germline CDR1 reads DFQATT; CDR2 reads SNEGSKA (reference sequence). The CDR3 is CSASLGASNTEAFF. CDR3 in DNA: TGCAGTGCCTCCCTGGGCGCCTCGAACACTGAAGCTTTCTTT.

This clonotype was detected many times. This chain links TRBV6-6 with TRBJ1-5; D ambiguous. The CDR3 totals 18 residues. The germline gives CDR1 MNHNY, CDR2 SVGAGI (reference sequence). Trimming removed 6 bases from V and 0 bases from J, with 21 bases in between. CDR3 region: CASSSNRGEAGSNQPQHF. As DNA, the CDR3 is TGTGCCAGCAGCTCCAACCGCGGGGAAGCGGGTAGCAATCAGCCCCAGCATTTT.

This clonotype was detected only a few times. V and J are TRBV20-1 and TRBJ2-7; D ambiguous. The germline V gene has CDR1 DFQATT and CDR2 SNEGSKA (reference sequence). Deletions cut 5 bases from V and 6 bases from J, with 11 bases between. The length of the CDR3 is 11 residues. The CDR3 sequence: CSAPLSPEQYF. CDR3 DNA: TGCAGTGCTCCTTTGTCTCCCGAGCAGTACTTC.

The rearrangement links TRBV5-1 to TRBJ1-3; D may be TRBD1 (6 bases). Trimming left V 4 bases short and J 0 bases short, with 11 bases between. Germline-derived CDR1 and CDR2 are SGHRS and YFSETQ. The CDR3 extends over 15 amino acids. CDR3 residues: CASSEQGSSGNTIYF. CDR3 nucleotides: TGCGCCAGCAGCGAACAGGGTAGCTCTGGAAACACCATATATTTT.

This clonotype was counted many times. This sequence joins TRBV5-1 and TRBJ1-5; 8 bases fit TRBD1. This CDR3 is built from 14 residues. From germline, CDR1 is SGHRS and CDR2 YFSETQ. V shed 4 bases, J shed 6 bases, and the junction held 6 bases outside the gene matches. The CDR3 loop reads CASSPTGVSQPQHF. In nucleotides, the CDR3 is TGCGCCAGCAGCCCGACAGGGGTCAGTCAGCCCCAGCATTTT.

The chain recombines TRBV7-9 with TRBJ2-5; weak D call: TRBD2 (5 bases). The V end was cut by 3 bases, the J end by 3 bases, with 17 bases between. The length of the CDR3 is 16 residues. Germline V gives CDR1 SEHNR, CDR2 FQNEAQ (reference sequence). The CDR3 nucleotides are TGTGCCAGCAGCTTTCCCCTCCGGAGCGGCGAAGAGACCCAGTACTTC. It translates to CASSFPLRSGEETQYF.

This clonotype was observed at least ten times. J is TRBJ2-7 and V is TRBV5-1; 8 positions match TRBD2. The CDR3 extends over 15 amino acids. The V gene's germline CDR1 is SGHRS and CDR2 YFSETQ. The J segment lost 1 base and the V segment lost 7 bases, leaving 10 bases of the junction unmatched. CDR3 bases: TGCGCCAGCCGCTCTGCGGGGGGCCTGTCCTACGAGCAGTACTTC. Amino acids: CASRSAGGLSYEQYF.

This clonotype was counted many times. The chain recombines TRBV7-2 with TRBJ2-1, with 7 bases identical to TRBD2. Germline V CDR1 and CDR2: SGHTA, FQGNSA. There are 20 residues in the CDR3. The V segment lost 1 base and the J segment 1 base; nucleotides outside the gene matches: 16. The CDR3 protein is CASSLGLEGAGEGSYNEQFF. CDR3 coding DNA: TGTGCCAGCAGCTTAGGGTTAGAGGGCGCGGGAGAGGGGTCCTACAATGAGCAGTTCTTC.

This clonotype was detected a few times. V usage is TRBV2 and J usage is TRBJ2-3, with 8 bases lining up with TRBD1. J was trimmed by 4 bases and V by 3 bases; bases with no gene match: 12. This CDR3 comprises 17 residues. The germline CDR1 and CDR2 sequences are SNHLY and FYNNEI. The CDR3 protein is CASSDPRGQVRADTQYF. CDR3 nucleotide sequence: TGTGCCAGCAGTGATCCCAGGGGGCAAGTAAGGGCAGATACGCAGTATTTT.

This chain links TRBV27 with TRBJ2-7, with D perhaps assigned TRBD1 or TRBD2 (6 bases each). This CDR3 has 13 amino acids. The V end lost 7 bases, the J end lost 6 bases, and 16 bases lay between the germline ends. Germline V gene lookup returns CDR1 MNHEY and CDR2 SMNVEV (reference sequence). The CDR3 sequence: CASTVPGGGEQYF. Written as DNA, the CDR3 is TGTGCCAGCACCGTCCCCGGGGGCGGCGAGCAGTACTTC.

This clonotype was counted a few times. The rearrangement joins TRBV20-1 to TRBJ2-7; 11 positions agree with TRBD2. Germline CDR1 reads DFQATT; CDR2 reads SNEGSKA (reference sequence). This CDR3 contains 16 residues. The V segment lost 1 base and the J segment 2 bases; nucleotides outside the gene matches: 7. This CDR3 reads CSARVVAGGQTYEQYF. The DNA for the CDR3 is TGCAGTGCTAGAGTGGTAGCGGGAGGGCAGACCTACGAGCAGTACTTC.

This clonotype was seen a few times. The CDR3 protein is CASSRLDEQFF. CDR3 nucleotide sequence: TGTGCCAGCAGTCGACTCGATGAGCAGTTCTTC. The chain recombines TRBV12-3 or TRBV12-4 with TRBJ2-1; D gene ambiguous. There are 11 residues in the CDR3. V lost 5 bases and J 8 bases, leaving 7 bases between the germline ends.

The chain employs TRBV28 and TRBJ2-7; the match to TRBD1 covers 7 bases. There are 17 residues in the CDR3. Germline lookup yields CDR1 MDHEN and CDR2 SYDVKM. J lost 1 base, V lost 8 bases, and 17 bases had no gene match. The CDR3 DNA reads TGTGCCAGCTTATCCATATCCAGGGACAGCCTTTCCTACGAGCAGTACTTC. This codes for CASLSISRDSLSYEQYF.

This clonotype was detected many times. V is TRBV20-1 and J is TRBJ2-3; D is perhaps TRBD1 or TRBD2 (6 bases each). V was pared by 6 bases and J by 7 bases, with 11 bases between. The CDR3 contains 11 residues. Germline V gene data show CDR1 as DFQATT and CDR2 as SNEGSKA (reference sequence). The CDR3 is CSAGGLNTQYF. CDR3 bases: TGCAGTGCCGGGGGCTTGAATACGCAGTATTTT.